The 26 T cell receptor beta chains below all came from one sample that was sequenced in a study of cytomegalovirus exposure and HLA in healthy donors. 60 Vbeta and 13 Jbeta primers were used in PCR. Assay: immunoSEQ multiplex PCR; the TCRdb copy retains only in-frame clones and omits some. The table lists about 150,000 clones, roughly four fifths of them singletons, with roughly 1.4% in the top ten. The sequenced sample consisted of PBMCs. Receptor source: a man aged 18 to 30 in good health and CMV-seronegative.

The chain joins TRBV28 to TRBJ2-7; 7 bases map to TRBD2. CDR1 is MDHEN, CDR2 SYDVKM, per germline. The junction had 4 bases not matched to a gene; V was cut back by 5 bases and J by 9 bases. The CDR3 totals 11 residues. CDR3 sequence reads: CASSAREVQYF. The CDR3, as DNA: TGTGCCAGCAGTGCACGGGAGGTGCAGTACTTC.

CDR3 loop: CASSHLTIADTQYF. The CDR3, as DNA: TGTGCCAGCAGCCACCTTACTATCGCAGATACGCAGTATTTT. This chain uses TRBV7-9 with TRBJ2-3; the D is unclear. Germline V gives CDR1 SEHNR, CDR2 FQNEAQ (reference sequence). Trimming cost V 5 bases and J 4 bases, with 13 bases left between them. CDR3 length: 14 residues.

V gene TRBV25-1 combines with J gene TRBJ2-1; TRBD2 matches at 8 bases. The CDR3 extends over 13 amino acids. From germline, CDR1 is MGHDK and CDR2 SYGVNS. J lost 7 bases, V lost 11 bases, and 10 bases had no gene match. The CDR3 DNA sequence: TGTGCCGGGGGCGGGAGGTCCGAGAATGAGCAGTTCTTC. Translation gives CAGGGRSENEQFF.

In this sample, this clone turned up once. The J gene is TRBJ2-7, the V gene TRBV7-9, with 7 bases that match TRBD2. CDR1 is SEHNR, CDR2 FQNEAQ, per germline (reference sequence). With 0 bases clipped from V and 3 bases from J, the junction kept 5 bases outside the gene matches. The CDR3 runs to 15 residues. The CDR3 coding sequence is TGTGCCAGCAGCTTAGCTTCTAGCGGCTTCTACGAGCAGTACTTC. Translation gives CASSLASSGFYEQYF.

The chain joins TRBV27 to TRBJ2-3; D is possibly TRBD2 (6 bases). CDR3 size: 14 residues. CDR1 is MNHEY, CDR2 SMNVEV, per germline (reference sequence). The V end lost 3 bases, the J end lost 5 bases, and 12 bases lay between the germline ends. The CDR3 here is CASSFGLAQDTQYF. DNA for the CDR3: TGTGCCAGCAGTTTTGGCCTAGCGCAAGATACGCAGTATTTT.

This rearrangement joins TRBV27 to TRBJ1-5, with 9 nucleotides matching TRBD1. The CDR3 contains 16 residues. After removal of 4 bases from V and 7 bases from J, the junction contained 11 bases not matched to a gene. Germline V CDR1 and CDR2: MNHEY, SMNVEV (reference sequence). The CDR3 reads CASSSSGTGKVQPQHF. The CDR3 DNA follows: TGTGCCAGCAGTTCCTCAGGGACAGGGAAGGTCCAGCCCCAGCATTTT.

This rearrangement joins TRBV5-6 to TRBJ1-1; no clear D gene. The CDR3 extends over 12 amino acids. The germline V and J ends were trimmed by 4 bases and 4 bases, with 8 bases remaining between them. In germline, CDR1 is SGHDT, CDR2 YYEEEE. This CDR3 reads CASSTGSTEAFF. CDR3 DNA: TGTGCCAGCAGCACGGGGTCCACTGAAGCTTTCTTT.

This clone was seen once. This chain connects TRBV19 to TRBJ2-1; D gene uncertain. Deletions cut 2 bases from V and 8 bases from J, with 7 bases between. This CDR3 is 12 amino acids long. CDR1 LNHDA and CDR2 SQIVND come from the germline V gene (reference sequence). The CDR3 loop is CASSIMYDEQFF. CDR3 in DNA: TGTGCCAGTAGTATAATGTATGATGAGCAGTTCTTC.

This clone was seen just once. CDR3 region: CASSFSTGTAYGYTF. The CDR3 DNA reads as TGCGCCAGCAGTTTCTCCACCGGGACAGCTTATGGCTACACCTTC. This rearrangement joins TRBV5-1 to TRBJ1-2, with 7 bases identical to TRBD1. The trim removed 5 bases at V and 5 bases at J, leaving 12 bases unmatched. The germline V gene encodes CDR1 SGHRS and CDR2 YFSETQ. The CDR3 spans 15 residues.

This rearrangement joins TRBV5-4 to TRBJ2-7; D is possibly TRBD1 (7 bases). V shed 4 bases and J shed 7 bases, with 15 bases lying between them. CDR1 and CDR2 from the germline V gene are SGHNT and YYREEE (reference sequence). This CDR3 region has 13 residues. This chain's CDR3 is CASSSRGVGEQYF. DNA for the CDR3: TGTGCCAGCAGCAGCAGGGGGGTAGGTGAGCAGTACTTC.

V usage is TRBV6-5 and J usage is TRBJ2-4; TRBD1 might be the D (5 bases). The length of the CDR3 is 15 residues. The germline V gene encodes CDR1 MNHEY and CDR2 SVGAGI. V dropped 6 bases and J dropped 0 bases, with 12 bases sitting between them. For the CDR3, the DNA is TGTGCCAGCAGAAGCGACAGAGTAGCCAAAAACATTCAGTACTTC. This encodes CASRSDRVAKNIQYF.

The V and J genes are TRBV9 and TRBJ1-3; D is ambiguous. Looked up from germline, CDR1 is SGDLS and CDR2 is YYNGEE. CDR3 length: 15 residues. Deletions cut 0 bases from V and 4 bases from J, with 11 bases between. The CDR3 nucleotides are TGTGCCAGCAGCGTAGGCGCGGGATACGGAAACACCATATATTTT. Amino acid sequence: CASSVGAGYGNTIYF.

V usage is TRBV7-9 and J usage is TRBJ2-7; D unclear. CDR3 length: 13 residues. V shed 5 bases and J shed 1 base, with 9 bases lying between them. Germline V lookup: CDR1 SEHNR, CDR2 FQNEAQ (reference sequence). The DNA for the CDR3 is TGTGCCAGCAGCCCCCCTACTTCCTACGAGCAGTACTTC. This encodes CASSPPTSYEQYF.

The rearrangement joins TRBV5-1 to TRBJ1-1; D is ambiguous. The germline V gene has CDR1 SGHRS and CDR2 YFSETQ. This CDR3 contains 12 residues. The V end was cut by 2 bases, the J end by 10 bases, with 12 bases between. CDR3 DNA sequence: TGCGCCAGCAGCTTTGGAGGCGCAGTAGCTTTCTTT. Protein: CASSFGGAVAFF.

The V call is TRBV6-4, the J call TRBJ2-1; no firm D call. CDR3 length equals 16 residues. Between the trimmed V and J ends, which lost 3 bases and 0 bases, there was a span of 12 bases. Germline V gene sequence: CDR1 MRHNA, CDR2 SNTAGT. The CDR3 here is CASSEGPSSSYNEQFF. Here the CDR3 DNA reads TGTGCCAGCAGTGAGGGCCCCTCGAGCTCCTACAATGAGCAGTTCTTC.

This sequence joins TRBV15 and TRBJ2-5; 7 bases match TRBD1. J lost 4 bases, V lost 5 bases, and 7 bases had no gene match. Germline V gene data show CDR1 as LNHNV and CDR2 as YYDKDF (reference sequence). The CDR3 runs to 14 residues. The CDR3: CATSRQTGRETQYF. The CDR3 bases are TGTGCCACCAGCCGACAGACAGGGCGAGAGACCCAGTACTTC. The full variable domain, completed using reference TRBV15 and TRBJ2-5, is DAMVIQNPRYQVTQFGKPVTLSCSQTLNHNVMYWYQQKSSQAPKLLFHYYDKDFNNEADTPDNFQSRRPNTSFCFLDIRSPGLGDTAMYLCATSRQTGRETQYFGPGTRLLVL.

The V gene is TRBV30, the J gene TRBJ2-7; TRBD1 might be the D (5 bases). CDR1 and CDR2 from the germline V gene are GTSNPN and SVGIG (reference sequence). V dropped 1 base and J dropped 0 bases, with 10 bases sitting between them. This CDR3 is 14 amino acids long. DNA for the CDR3: TGTGCCTGGAGTGAGGGGCCGAGCTCCTACGAGCAGTACTTC. Translation gives CAWSEGPSSYEQYF.

This chain connects TRBV27 to TRBJ2-2; TRBD1 might be the D (6 bases). CDR1 and CDR2 (germline): MNHEY, SMNVEV (reference sequence). V lost 8 bases to trimming and J lost 4 bases, with 11 bases between them. The CDR3 sequence is 13 residues long. Written as DNA, the CDR3 is TGTGCCAGCGCCTTAGGGGGCACCGGGGAGCTGTTTTTT. Its protein product is CASALGGTGELFF.

The chain employs TRBV28 and TRBJ2-1; 7 bases are shared with TRBD1. Germline values: CDR1 MDHEN, CDR2 SYDVKM. The trim removed 4 bases at V and 8 bases at J, leaving 17 bases unmatched. The CDR3 length is 17 residues. CDR3 region: CASSSLLGQPGRDEQFF. In DNA form, the CDR3 reads TGTGCCAGCAGTTCGCTATTGGGACAGCCCGGTAGAGATGAGCAGTTCTTC.

V is TRBV7-9 and J is TRBJ2-7; no clear D. This CDR3 spans 12 amino acids. Germline V gene sequence: CDR1 SEHNR, CDR2 FQNEAQ (reference sequence). Trimming stripped 1 base from V and 6 bases from J, with 7 bases between. Here the CDR3 reads CASSLGDSEQYF. The CDR3 DNA reads as TGTGCCAGCAGCTTAGGCGACTCCGAGCAGTACTTC.

The genes are TRBV5-1 and TRBJ2-3, with D perhaps matching TRBD2 (6 bases). Deletions cut 2 bases from V and 1 base from J, with 11 bases between. The germline gives CDR1 SGHRS, CDR2 YFSETQ. This CDR3 has 15 amino acids. CDR3 sequence (DNA): TGCGCCAGCAGCTTCGCCCCGGGGGGCACAGATACGCAGTATTTT. It codes for CASSFAPGGTDTQYF. Full variable domain (remainder filled in from reference TRBV5-1 and TRBJ2-3): KAGVTQTPRYLIKTRGQQVTLSCSPISGHRSVSWYQQTPGQGLQFLFEYFSETQRNKGNFPGRFSGRQFSNSRSEMNVSTLELGDSALYLCASSFAPGGTDTQYFGPGTRLTVL.

The V gene is TRBV4-3, the J gene TRBJ2-1, with 8 nucleotides matching TRBD2. Germline CDR1 reads LGHNA; CDR2 reads YSLEER. The CDR3 has 15 amino acids. The J segment lost 10 bases and the V segment lost 1 base, leaving 9 bases of the junction unmatched. The CDR3 loop is CASSQGDSGAREQFF. The CDR3 DNA is TGCGCCAGCAGCCAAGGCGATAGCGGGGCTAGGGAGCAGTTCTTC.

The chain links TRBV6-6 to TRBJ1-1; D is possibly TRBD1 (6 bases). The germline CDR1 and CDR2 sequences are MNHNY and SVGAGI (reference sequence). The CDR3 loop spans 13 amino acids. The V gene lost 4 bases and the J gene lost 8 bases, with 14 bases spanning the gap. CDR3 region: CASSLTGRGEAFF. The CDR3 nucleotides read TGTGCCAGCAGTTTAACAGGGCGAGGAGAAGCTTTCTTT.

CDR3 residues: CASSAQGQSTDTQYF. The CDR3 DNA reads TGTGCCAGCAGTGCGCAAGGACAGAGCACAGATACGCAGTATTTT. The chain combines TRBV2 with TRBJ2-3; D perhaps matches TRBD1 (6 bases). Germline values: CDR1 SNHLY, CDR2 FYNNEI. The germline V and J ends were trimmed by 4 bases and 0 bases, with 11 bases remaining between them. CDR3 length: 15 amino acids.

The chain joins TRBV6-5 to TRBJ1-2; perhaps TRBD1 as D (5 bases). CDR3 length: 14 amino acids. V shed 5 bases and J shed 8 bases, with 18 bases lying between them. Germline lookup yields CDR1 MNHEY and CDR2 SVGAGI. CDR3 DNA: TGTGCCAGCAGTAGAGAGCACCCGGGGGGGGGCTACACCTTC. Its protein product is CASSREHPGGGYTF.

V is TRBV7-8 and J is TRBJ1-5; D perhaps matches TRBD1 (5 bases). The CDR3 contains 13 residues. Trimming took off 5 bases at V and 7 bases at J, with 12 bases between the two ends. Germline CDR1 SGHVS, CDR2 FQNEAQ. The CDR3 loop is CASSPGGDQPQHF. Here the CDR3 DNA reads TGTGCCAGCAGCCCCGGGGGGGACCAGCCCCAGCATTTT.